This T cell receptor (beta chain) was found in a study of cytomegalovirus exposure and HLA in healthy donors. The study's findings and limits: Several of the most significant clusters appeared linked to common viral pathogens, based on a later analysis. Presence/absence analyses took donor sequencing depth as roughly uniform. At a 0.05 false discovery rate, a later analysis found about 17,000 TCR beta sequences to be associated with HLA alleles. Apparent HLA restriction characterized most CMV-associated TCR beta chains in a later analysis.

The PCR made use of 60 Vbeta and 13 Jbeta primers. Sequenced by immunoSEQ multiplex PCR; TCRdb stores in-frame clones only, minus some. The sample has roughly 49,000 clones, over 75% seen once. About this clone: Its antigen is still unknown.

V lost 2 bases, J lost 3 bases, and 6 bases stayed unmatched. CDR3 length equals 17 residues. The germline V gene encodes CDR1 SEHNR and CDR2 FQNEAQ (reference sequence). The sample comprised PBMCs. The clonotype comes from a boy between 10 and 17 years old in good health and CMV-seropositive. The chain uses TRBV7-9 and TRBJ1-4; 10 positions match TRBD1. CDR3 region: CASSLSPGQGSNEKLFF. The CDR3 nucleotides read TGTGCCAGCAGCTTAAGCCCGGGACAGGGGTCTAATGAAAAACTGTTTTTT.